One sample yielded the 17 T cell receptor beta chains listed below, sequenced in a study of cytomegalovirus exposure and HLA in healthy donors. The primer mix had 60 Vbeta and 13 Jbeta primers. Sequenced by immunoSEQ multiplex PCR; TCRdb stores in-frame clones only, minus some. The sample has some 90,000 clones; 65% to 75% are singletons. Sequenced sample: PBMCs. All receptors come from a female donor in good health and CMV-seropositive.

This chain joins TRBV9 and TRBJ2-1; TRBD2 aligns across 13 bases. J lost 4 bases, V lost 7 bases, and 5 bases had no gene match. CDR1 and CDR2 (germline): SGDLS, YYNGEE. CDR3 length equals 15 residues. The CDR3 here is CASSPGLAGYNEQFF. Here the CDR3 DNA reads TGTGCCAGCTCCCCGGGACTAGCGGGATACAATGAGCAGTTCTTC.

The chain couples TRBV6-1 to TRBJ1-5, with a tentative D call TRBD1 (5 bases). Germline V gives CDR1 MNHNS, CDR2 SASEGT. The V gene lost 3 bases and the J gene lost 4 bases, with 25 bases spanning the gap. This CDR3 has 19 amino acids. In nucleotides, the CDR3 is TGTGCCAGCAGTGATTTAATTTTGGGAGGGACTCTTAGGAATCAGCCCCAGCATTTT. As protein: CASSDLILGGTLRNQPQHF.

CDR3 nucleotide sequence: TGCGCCAGCAGCCCCGGTTCGGGCAGGGGCAATGAGCAGTTCTTC. It yields the protein CASSPGSGRGNEQFF. The chain combines TRBV4-3 with TRBJ2-1; possible D gene TRBD1, 6 bases. Germline loops: CDR1 LGHNA, CDR2 YSLEER. There are 15 residues in the CDR3. Trimming took 4 bases from V and 6 from J, leaving 16 bases between them.

This chain links TRBV4-2 with TRBJ2-1; TRBD2 matches 10 bases. CDR1 is LGHNA and CDR2 is YNFKEQ in the germline V gene. V shed 0 bases, J shed 7 bases, and the junction held 6 bases outside the gene matches. There are 16 residues in the CDR3. In DNA form, the CDR3 reads TGTGCCAGCAGCCAAGACAGCCTAGCGGGGGTGAATGAGCAGTTCTTC. Protein: CASSQDSLAGVNEQFF.

The chain links TRBV28 to TRBJ2-7; 8 bases are a match to TRBD1. Germline V CDR1 and CDR2: MDHEN, SYDVKM. Trimming removed 1 base from V and 2 bases from J; junction bases left unmatched: 7. The CDR3 runs 16 residues. The CDR3 nucleotides are TGTGCCAGCAGTTTATCAGACAGGGGCCCTACCTACGAGCAGTACTTC. Translation gives CASSLSDRGPTYEQYF.

This clone was counted between two and nine times. CDR3 DNA: TGTGCCAGCAGTAAGACAGGGCAAAATGAAAAACTGTTTTTT. It encodes CASSKTGQNEKLFF. The chain uses TRBV5-4 and TRBJ1-4; 7 nucleotides align to TRBD1. Per the germline V gene, CDR1 is SGHNT and CDR2 is YYREEE (reference sequence). This CDR3 spans 14 amino acids. J was trimmed by 5 bases and V by 5 bases; bases with no gene match: 6.

This clone was seen just once. The chain joins TRBV28 to TRBJ1-4; D gene ambiguous. The CDR3 has 13 residues. Trimming left V 2 bases short and J 8 bases short, with 9 bases between. Germline-derived CDR1 and CDR2 are MDHEN and SYDVKM. The CDR3 sequence is CASSLISPEKLFF. The CDR3 DNA sequence: TGTGCCAGCAGTTTAATCTCCCCGGAAAAACTGTTTTTT.

CDR3 in amino acids: CAIRDRGTVYNEQFF. The DNA for the CDR3 is TGTGCCATCAGGGACCGCGGGACGGTATACAATGAGCAGTTCTTC. The V call is TRBV10-3, the J call TRBJ2-1, with a tentative D call TRBD2 (6 bases). Germline V gene sequence: CDR1 ENHRY, CDR2 SYGVKD. Trimming stripped 6 bases from V and 4 bases from J, with 16 bases between. The CDR3 sequence is 15 residues long.

This clone was seen once. This sequence joins TRBV4-1 and TRBJ2-5, with TRBD1 matching over 7 bases. CDR1 MGHRA and CDR2 YSYEKL come from the germline V gene. CDR3 size: 15 residues. The V and J ends lost 2 bases and 2 bases, in that order; junction bases with no gene match: 5. The DNA of the CDR3 is TGCGCCAGCAGCCAAATACCGGGACAGCAAGAGACCCAGTACTTC. Translated: CASSQIPGQQETQYF.

This clone has only one observation. CDR3 in amino acids: CASSVGPSYEQYF. CDR3 coding DNA: TGTGCCAGCAGCGTGGGGCCTTCCTACGAGCAGTACTTC. This chain connects TRBV9 to TRBJ2-7, with a tentative D call TRBD1 (5 bases). This CDR3 comprises 13 residues. Per germline, CDR1 SGDLS and CDR2 YYNGEE. V lost 2 bases and J 1 base, leaving 7 bases between the germline ends.

J is TRBJ2-3 and V is TRBV7-2, with D possibly TRBD2 on 5 matching bases. Trimming left V 3 bases short and J 1 base short, with 8 bases between. CDR1 is SGHTA, CDR2 FQGNSA, per germline. CDR3 length: 14 amino acids. CDR3 coding DNA: TGTGCCAGCAGCTTCGAAGCGGGCACAGATACGCAGTATTTT. It specifies CASSFEAGTDTQYF.

The rearrangement uses TRBV7-9 and TRBJ2-6; 10 bases match TRBD1. The germline V gene encodes CDR1 SEHNR and CDR2 FQNEAQ (reference sequence). This CDR3 region has 16 residues. The V and J ends lost 8 bases and 4 bases, in that order; junction bases with no gene match: 8. CDR3 region: CASSGTGVFGANVLTF. The CDR3 nucleotides are TGTGCCAGCTCCGGGACAGGGGTCTTCGGGGCCAACGTCCTGACTTTC. Full variable domain (missing parts from reference TRBV7-9 and TRBJ2-6): DTGVSQNPRHKITKRGQNVTFRCDPISEHNRLYWYRQTLGQGPEFLTYFQNEAQLEKSRLLSDRFSAERPKGSFSTLEIQRTEQGDSAMYLCASSGTGVFGANVLTFGAGSRLTVL.

The V and J genes are TRBV7-2 and TRBJ2-1; 9 positions agree with TRBD2. The germline V gene has CDR1 SGHTA and CDR2 FQGNSA. The length of the CDR3 is 14 residues. V trimming: 7 bases; J trimming: 7 bases; junction bases outside the gene matches: 8. CDR3 DNA sequence: TGTGCCAGCACCCTGGGACTAGCTGAGAATGAGCAGTTCTTC. Its protein is CASTLGLAENEQFF.

The genes are TRBV28 and TRBJ2-3; possible D gene TRBD2, 5 bases. Trimming took off 3 bases at V and 8 bases at J, with 12 bases between the two ends. The CDR3 length is 13 residues. Germline CDR1 and CDR2: MDHEN and SYDVKM. CDR3 region: CASSLGVESTQYF. CDR3 nucleotide sequence: TGTGCCAGCAGTTTGGGAGTGGAATCTACGCAGTATTTT.

This chain joins TRBV4-2 and TRBJ2-5, with TRBD2 identical over 9 bases. Germline V gives CDR1 LGHNA, CDR2 YNFKEQ. This CDR3 is 16 amino acids long. Trimming took 4 bases from V and 4 from J; bases not matched to a gene: 10. This chain's CDR3 is CASSRSVAGEGETQYF. The DNA of the CDR3 is TGTGCCAGCAGCCGATCGGTAGCGGGAGAGGGAGAGACCCAGTACTTC.

In its sample, this clone was seen a few times. The chain links TRBV4-2 to TRBJ1-5, with 10 positions matching TRBD1. Germline V CDR1 and CDR2: LGHNA, YNFKEQ. V was pared by 0 bases and J by 5 bases, with 4 bases of the junction left unmatched. The CDR3 runs to 16 residues. The CDR3 nucleotides are TGTGCCAGCAGCCAAGACACCGGACAGGGGGATCAGCCCCAGCATTTT. Translating gives CASSQDTGQGDQPQHF.

This clone was counted between two and nine times. The rearrangement uses TRBV18 and TRBJ2-1, with TRBD2 matching over 11 bases. The CDR3 sequence is 14 residues long. With 4 bases clipped from V and 15 bases from J, the junction kept 11 bases outside the gene matches. Germline CDR1 and CDR2: KGHSH and LQKENI. In nucleotides, the CDR3 is TGTGCCAGCTCACTCACTAGCGGGGGAAGGGAATGGTTCTTC. It is translated as CASSLTSGGREWFF.